This record covers a single T cell receptor beta chain. What it binds is not known. TCRdb's table, derived via immunoSEQ multiplex PCR, lists solely in-frame clones and lacks some. This table holds over 250,000 clones, around 85% found once. The data were taken from a study of cytomegalovirus exposure and HLA in healthy donors. Study results and caveats: The authors listed around 150 TCR beta chains as cytomegalovirus-associated. Despite most TCR sequences being rare, some public TCRs occurred in many donors.

Trimming pared 3 bases from V and 7 bases from J, leaving 24 bases between. The germline CDR1 and CDR2 sequences are MDHEN and SYDVKM. This CDR3 spans 17 amino acids. The chain carries TRBV28 and TRBJ1-2; no clear D. The sequencing sample was made of PBMCs. This TCR was sampled from a woman aged 18-30 years in good health and CMV-seronegative. CDR3 region: CASSLEVVDAGDGGYTF. CDR3 bases: TGTGCCAGCAGTTTGGAGGTAGTCGACGCGGGAGACGGTGGCTACACCTTC.